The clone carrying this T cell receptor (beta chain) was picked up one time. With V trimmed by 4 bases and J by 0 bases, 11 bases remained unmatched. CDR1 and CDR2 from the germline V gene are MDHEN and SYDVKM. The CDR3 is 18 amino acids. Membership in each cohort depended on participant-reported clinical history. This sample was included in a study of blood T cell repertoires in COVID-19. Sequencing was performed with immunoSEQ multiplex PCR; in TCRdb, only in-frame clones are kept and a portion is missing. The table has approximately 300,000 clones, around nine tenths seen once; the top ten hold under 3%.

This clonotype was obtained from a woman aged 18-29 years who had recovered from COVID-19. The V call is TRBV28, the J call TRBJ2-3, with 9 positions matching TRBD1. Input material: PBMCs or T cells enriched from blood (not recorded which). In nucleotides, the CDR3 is TGTGCCAGCAGTTCTTGGGACAGGGCACTTTATAGCACAGATACGCAGTATTTT. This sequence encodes CASSSWDRALYSTDTQYF.